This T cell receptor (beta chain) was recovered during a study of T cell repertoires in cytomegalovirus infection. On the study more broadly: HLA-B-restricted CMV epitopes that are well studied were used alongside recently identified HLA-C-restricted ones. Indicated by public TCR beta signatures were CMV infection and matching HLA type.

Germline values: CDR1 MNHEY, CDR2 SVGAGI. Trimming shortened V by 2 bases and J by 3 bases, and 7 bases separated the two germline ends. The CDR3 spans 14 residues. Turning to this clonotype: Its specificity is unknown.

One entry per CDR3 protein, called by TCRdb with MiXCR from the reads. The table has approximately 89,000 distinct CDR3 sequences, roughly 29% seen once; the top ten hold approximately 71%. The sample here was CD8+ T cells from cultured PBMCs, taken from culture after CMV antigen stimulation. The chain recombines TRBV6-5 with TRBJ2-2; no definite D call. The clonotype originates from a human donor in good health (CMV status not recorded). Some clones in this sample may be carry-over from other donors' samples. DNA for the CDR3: TGTGCCAGCAGTTACGGTAGCTACACCGGGGAGCTGTTTTTT. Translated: CASSYGSYTGELFF.